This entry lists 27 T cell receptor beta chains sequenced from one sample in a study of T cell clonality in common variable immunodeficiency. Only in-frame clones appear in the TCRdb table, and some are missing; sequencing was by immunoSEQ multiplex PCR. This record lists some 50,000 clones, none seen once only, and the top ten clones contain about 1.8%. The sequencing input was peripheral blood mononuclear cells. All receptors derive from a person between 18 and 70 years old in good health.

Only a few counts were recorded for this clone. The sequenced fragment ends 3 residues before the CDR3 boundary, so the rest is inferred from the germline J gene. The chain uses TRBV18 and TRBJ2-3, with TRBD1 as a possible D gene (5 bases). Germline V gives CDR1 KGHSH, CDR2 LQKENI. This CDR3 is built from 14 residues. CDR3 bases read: TGTGCCAGCTCACCACCCGGACACCAAGAGACG. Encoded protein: CASSPPGHQET. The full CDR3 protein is CASSPPGHQETQYF. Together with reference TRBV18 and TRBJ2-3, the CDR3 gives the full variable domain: NAGVMQNPRHLVRRRGQEARLRCSPMKGHSHVYWYRQLPEEGLKFMVYLQKENIIDESGMPKERFSAEFPKEGPSILRIQQVVRGDSAAYFCASSPPGHQETQYFGPGTRLTVL.

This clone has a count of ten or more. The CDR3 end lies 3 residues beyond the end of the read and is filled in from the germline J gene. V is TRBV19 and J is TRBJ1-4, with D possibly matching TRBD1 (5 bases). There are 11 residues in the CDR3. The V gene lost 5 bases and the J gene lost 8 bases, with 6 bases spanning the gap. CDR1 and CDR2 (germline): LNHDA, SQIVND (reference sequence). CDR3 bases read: TGTGCCAGTAGTCGGGGGGAAAAA. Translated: CASSRGEK. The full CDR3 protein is CASSRGEKLFF. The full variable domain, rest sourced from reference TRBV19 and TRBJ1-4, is DGGITQSPKYLFRKEGQNVTLSCEQNLNHDAMYWYRQDPGQGLRLIYYSQIVNDFQKGDIAEGYSVSREKKESFPLTVTSAQKNPTAFYLCASSRGEKLFFGSGTQLSVL.

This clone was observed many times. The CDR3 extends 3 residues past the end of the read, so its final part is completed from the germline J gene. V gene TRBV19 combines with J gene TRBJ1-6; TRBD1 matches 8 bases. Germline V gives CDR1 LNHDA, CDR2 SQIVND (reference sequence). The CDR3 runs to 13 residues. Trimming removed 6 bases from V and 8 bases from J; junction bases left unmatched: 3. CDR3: CASSMDRDSPLHF. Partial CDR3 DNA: TGTGCCAGTAGCATGGACAGGGATTCACCC.

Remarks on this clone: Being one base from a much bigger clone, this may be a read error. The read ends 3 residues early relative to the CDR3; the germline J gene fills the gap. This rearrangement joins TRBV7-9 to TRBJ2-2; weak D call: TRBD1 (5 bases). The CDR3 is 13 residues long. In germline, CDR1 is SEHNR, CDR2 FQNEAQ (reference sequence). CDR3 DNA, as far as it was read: TGTGCCAGCAGCATCACTGGGGCCAACGTG. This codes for CASSITGANV. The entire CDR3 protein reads CASSITGANVLFF.

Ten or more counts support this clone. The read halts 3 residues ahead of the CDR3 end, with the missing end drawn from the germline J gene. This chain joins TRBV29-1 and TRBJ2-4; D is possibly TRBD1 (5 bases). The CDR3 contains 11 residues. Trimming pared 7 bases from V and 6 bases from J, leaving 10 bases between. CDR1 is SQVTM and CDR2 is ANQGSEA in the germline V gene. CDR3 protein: CSARVGNIQYF. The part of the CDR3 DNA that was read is TGCAGCGCCAGGGTCGGAAACATT.

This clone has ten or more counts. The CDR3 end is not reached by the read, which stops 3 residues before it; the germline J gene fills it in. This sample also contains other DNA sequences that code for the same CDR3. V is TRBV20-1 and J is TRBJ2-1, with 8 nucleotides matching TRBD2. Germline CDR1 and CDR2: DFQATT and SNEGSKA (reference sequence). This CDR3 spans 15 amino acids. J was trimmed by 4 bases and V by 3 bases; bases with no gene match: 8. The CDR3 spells CSARDGTSGYNEQFF. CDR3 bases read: TGCAGTGCTAGGGACGGGACTAGTGGATACAATGAG.

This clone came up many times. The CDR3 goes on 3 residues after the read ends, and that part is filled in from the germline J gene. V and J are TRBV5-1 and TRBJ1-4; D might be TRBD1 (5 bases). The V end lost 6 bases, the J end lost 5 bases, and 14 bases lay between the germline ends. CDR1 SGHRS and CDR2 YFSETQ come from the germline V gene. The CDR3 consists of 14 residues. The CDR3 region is CASKETAGNEKLFF. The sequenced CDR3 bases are TGCGCCAGCAAAGAGACAGCCGGAAATGAAAAA.

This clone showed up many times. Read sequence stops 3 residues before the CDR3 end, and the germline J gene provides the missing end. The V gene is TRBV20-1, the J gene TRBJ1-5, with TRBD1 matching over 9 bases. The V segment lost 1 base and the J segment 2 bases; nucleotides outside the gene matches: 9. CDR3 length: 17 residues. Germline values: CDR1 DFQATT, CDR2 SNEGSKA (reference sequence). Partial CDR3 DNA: TGCAGTGCTAGAGGACTCCGGGGACAGGGCGGCAATCAGCCC. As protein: CSARGLRGQGGNQP. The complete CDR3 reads CSARGLRGQGGNQPQHF.

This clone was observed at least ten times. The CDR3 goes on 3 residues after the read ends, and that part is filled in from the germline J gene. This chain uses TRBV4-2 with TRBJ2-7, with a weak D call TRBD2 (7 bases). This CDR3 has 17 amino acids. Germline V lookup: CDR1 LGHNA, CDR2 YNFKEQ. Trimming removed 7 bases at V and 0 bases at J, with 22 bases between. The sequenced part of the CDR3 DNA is TGTGCCAGCACCCACATCAGGGGCAGGACTAGCTCCTACGAG. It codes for CASTHIRGRTSSYE. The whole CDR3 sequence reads CASTHIRGRTSSYEQYF.

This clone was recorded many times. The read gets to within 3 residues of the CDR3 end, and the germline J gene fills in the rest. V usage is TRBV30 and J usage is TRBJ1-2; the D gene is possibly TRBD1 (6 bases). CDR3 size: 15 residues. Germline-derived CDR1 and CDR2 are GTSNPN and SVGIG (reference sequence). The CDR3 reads CAINPGAYTNYGYTF. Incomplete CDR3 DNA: TGTGCGATAAACCCAGGGGCATATACAAACTATGGC.

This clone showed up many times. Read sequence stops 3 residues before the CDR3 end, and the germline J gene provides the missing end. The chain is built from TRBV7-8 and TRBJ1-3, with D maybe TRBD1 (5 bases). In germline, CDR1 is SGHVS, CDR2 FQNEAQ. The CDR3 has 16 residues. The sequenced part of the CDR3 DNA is TGTGCCAGCAGCTTAGCGCGGAACGGCTTCAGGGAGACC. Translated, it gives CASSLARNGFRET. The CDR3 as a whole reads CASSLARNGFRETIYF.

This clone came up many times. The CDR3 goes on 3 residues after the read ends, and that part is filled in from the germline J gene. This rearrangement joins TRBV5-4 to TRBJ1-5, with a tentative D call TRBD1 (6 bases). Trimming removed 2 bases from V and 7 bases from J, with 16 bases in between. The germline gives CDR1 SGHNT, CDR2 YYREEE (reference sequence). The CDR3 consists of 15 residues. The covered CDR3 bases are TGTGCCAGCAGCTTTAGGGAACAGGGAGCCCAGCCC. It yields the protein CASSFREQGAQP. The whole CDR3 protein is CASSFREQGAQPQHF.

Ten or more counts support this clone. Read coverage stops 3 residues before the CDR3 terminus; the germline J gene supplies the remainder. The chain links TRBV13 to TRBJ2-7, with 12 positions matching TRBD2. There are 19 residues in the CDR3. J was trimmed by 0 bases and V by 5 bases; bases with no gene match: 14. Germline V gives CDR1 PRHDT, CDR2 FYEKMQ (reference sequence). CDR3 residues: CASSPTTSGSTRSSYEQYF. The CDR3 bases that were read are TGTGCCAGCAGCCCAACGACTAGCGGGAGCACCCGGAGCTCCTACGAG.

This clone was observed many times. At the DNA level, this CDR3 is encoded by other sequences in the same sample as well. CDR3 DNA (partial): TGCAGTGCTAGTGTGAGGACAGGGGGCGGCTACACC. Translated: CSASVRTGGGYT. The full CDR3 sequence reads CSASVRTGGGYTIYF. The chain employs TRBV20-1 and TRBJ1-3; 11 positions match TRBD1. The read halts 3 residues ahead of the CDR3 end, with the missing end drawn from the germline J gene. This CDR3 is built from 15 residues. CDR1 is DFQATT, CDR2 SNEGSKA, per germline (reference sequence). J was trimmed by 8 bases and V by 3 bases; bases with no gene match: 9.

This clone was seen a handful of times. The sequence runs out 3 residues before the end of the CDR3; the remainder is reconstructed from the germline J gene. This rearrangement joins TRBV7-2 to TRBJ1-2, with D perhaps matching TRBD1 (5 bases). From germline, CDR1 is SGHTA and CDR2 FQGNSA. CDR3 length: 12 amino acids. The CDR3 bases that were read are TGTGCCAGCAGCTTAATAGGGGATACC. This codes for CASSLIGDT. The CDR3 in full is CASSLIGDTYTF.

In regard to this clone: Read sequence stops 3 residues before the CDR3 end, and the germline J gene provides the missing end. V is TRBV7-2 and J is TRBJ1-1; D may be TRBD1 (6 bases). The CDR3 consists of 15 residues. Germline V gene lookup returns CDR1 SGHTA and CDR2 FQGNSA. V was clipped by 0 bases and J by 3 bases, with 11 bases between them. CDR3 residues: CASSLAAGAYTEAFF. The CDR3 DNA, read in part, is TGTGCCAGCAGCTTAGCTGCAGGGGCCTACACTGAA.

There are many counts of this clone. CDR3 sequence reads: CASSQGNGETQYF. The sequenced CDR3 bases are TGTGCCAGCTCACAGGGGAACGGGGAGACC. This chain links TRBV18 with TRBJ2-5; D perhaps matches TRBD1 (5 bases). Read coverage stops 3 residues before the CDR3 terminus; the germline J gene supplies the remainder. The V gene's germline CDR1 is KGHSH and CDR2 LQKENI. The length of the CDR3 is 13 residues. Trimming removed 4 bases from V and 5 bases from J, with 11 bases in between.

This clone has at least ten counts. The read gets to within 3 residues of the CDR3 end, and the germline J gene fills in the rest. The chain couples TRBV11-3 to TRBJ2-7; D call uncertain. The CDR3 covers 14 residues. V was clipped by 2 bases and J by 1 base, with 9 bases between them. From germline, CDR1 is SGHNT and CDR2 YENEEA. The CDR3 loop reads CASSLWLVSYEQYF. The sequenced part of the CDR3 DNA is TGTGCCAGCAGCTTATGGCTAGTGTCCTACGAG.

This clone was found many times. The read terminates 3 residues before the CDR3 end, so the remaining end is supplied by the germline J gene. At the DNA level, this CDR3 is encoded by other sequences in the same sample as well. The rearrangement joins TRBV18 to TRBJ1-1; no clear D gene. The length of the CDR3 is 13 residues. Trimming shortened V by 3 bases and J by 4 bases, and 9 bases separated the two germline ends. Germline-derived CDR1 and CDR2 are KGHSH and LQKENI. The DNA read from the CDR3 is TGTGCCAGCTCACCTACGGAGGGCACTGAA. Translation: CASSPTEGTE. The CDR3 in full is CASSPTEGTEAFF.

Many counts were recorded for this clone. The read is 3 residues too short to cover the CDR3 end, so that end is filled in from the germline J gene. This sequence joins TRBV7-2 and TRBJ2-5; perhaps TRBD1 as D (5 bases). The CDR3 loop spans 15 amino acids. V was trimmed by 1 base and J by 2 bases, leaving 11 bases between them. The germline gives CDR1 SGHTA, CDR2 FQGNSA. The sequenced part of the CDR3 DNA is TGTGCCAGCAGCTTAGGCGGCAGGGTTCAAGAGACC. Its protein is CASSLGGRVQET. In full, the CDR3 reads CASSLGGRVQETQYF.

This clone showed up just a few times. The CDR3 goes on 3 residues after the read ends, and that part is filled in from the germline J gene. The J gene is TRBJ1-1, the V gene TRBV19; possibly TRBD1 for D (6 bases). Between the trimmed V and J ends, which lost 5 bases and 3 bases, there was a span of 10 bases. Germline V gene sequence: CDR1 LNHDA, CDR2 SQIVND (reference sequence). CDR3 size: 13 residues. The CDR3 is CASSVTGYTEAFF. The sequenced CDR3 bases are TGTGCCAGTAGTGTTACAGGGTACACTGAA. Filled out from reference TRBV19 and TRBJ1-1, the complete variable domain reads DGGITQSPKYLFRKEGQNVTLSCEQNLNHDAMYWYRQDPGQGLRLIYYSQIVNDFQKGDIAEGYSVSREKKESFPLTVTSAQKNPTAFYLCASSVTGYTEAFFGQGTRLTVV.

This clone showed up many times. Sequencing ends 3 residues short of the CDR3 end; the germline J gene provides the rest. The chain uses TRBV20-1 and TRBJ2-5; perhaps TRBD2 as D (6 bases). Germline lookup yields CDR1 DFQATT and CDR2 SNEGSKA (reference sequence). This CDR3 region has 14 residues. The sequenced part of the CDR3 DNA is TGCAGCTCCCCCAGCGCCCCGGGGGAGGAGACC. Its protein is CSSPSAPGEET. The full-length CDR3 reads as CSSPSAPGEETQYF.

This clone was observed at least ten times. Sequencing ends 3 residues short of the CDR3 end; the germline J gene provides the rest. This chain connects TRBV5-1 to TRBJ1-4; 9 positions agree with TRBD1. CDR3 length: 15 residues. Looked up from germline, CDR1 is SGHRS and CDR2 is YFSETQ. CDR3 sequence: CASSRGQGRDSPLFF. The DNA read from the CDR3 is TGCGCCAGCAGCAGGGGACAGGGAAGGGATTCACCA. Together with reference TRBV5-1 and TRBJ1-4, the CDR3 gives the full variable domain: KAGVTQTPRYLIKTRGQQVTLSCSPISGHRSVSWYQQTPGQGLQFLFEYFSETQRNKGNFPGRFSGRQFSNSRSEMNVSTLELGDSALYLCASSRGQGRDSPLFFGSGTQLSVL.

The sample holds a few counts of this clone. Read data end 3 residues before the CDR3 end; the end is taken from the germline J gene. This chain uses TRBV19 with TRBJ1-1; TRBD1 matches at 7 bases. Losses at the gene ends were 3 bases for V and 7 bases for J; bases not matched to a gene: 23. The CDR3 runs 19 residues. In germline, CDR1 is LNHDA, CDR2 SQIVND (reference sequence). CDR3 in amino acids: CASSIQVGGGGHSPLEAFF. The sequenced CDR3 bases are TGTGCCAGTAGTATTCAGGTGGGAGGGGGCGGCCATTCTCCCCTTGAA.

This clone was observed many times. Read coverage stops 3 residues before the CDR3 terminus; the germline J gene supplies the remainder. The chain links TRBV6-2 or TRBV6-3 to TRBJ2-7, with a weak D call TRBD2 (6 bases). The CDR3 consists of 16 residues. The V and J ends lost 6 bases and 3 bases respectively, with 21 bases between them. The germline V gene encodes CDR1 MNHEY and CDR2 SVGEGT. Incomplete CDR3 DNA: TGTGCCAGCAGGGAAAAAAAGGACTACTCCCTCTACGAG. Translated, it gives CASREKKDYSLYE. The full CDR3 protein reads CASREKKDYSLYEQYF.

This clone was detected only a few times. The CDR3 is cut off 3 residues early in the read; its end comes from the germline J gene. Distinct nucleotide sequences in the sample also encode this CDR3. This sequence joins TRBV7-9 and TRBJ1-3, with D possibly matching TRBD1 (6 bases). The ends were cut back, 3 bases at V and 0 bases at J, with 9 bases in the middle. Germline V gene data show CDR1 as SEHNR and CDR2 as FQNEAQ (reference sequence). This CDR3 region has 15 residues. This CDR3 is CASSFTGSSGNTIYF. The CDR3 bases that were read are TGTGCCAGCAGCTTCACAGGGTCCTCTGGAAACACC. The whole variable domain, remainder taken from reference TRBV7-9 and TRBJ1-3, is DTGVSQNPRHKITKRGQNVTFRCDPISEHNRLYWYRQTLGQGPEFLTYFQNEAQLEKSRLLSDRFSAERPKGSFSTLEIQRTEQGDSAMYLCASSFTGSSGNTIYFGEGSWLTVV.

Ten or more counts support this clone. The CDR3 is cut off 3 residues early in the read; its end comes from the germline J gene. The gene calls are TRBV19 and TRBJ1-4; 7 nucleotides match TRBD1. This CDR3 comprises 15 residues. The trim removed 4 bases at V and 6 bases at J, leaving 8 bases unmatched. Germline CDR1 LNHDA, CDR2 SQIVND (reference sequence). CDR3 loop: CASSRQTGRDEKLFF. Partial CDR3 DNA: TGTGCCAGTAGTAGACAGACAGGGCGGGATGAAAAA.